This T cell receptor beta chain derives from a study of cytomegalovirus exposure and HLA in healthy donors. Notes on the study in general: It emerged from a later analysis that several of the most significant clusters appeared to be linked to common viral pathogens. Per a prior analysis, the majority of TCR beta V segments were productive roughly 87% or roughly 30% of the time.

Turning to this clone: Its specificity is not known.

The CDR3 spans 14 residues. Germline CDR1 is MNHNY and CDR2 is SVGAGI (reference sequence). V shed 5 bases and J shed 0 bases, with 8 bases lying between them. Vbeta (60) and Jbeta (13) primers were used in the PCR. Sequencing used immunoSEQ multiplex PCR; TCRdb keeps in-frame clones, though not all of them. Of about 130,000 clones in the sample, approximately 81% were seen once. Sequenced material: PBMCs. The sequence was obtained from a young man in good health and CMV-seronegative. V is TRBV6-6 and J is TRBJ1-3; D gene unclear. CDR3 sequence reads: CASSPHGSGNTIYF. In DNA form, the CDR3 reads TGTGCCAGCAGTCCCCACGGCTCTGGAAACACCATATATTTT.